This T cell receptor beta chain is from a study of T-cell reconstitution after alpha-beta-depleted transplantation in children. Trimming took off 4 bases at V and 8 bases at J, with 16 bases between the two ends. Germline CDR1 is SGHRS and CDR2 is YFSETQ. The CDR3 contains 15 residues. The library targeted TCRbeta and was prepared with unique molecular identifiers. TCRdb analysed the PCR reads with MiXCR anew, one entry per CDR3 protein. This sample carries some 240,000 distinct CDR3 sequences, 9.7% of them seen once, and the ten largest clones take around 5%. There are many counts of this clonotype. Here the sequenced sample was PBMCs from the stem cell graft donor, taken from the stem cell graft. The V call is TRBV5-1, the J call TRBJ1-6, with D uncertain. This TCR was recovered from a human donor who donated a stem cell graft to a child with SCID. The CDR3 DNA reads as TGCGCCAGCAGCCCGACATTTAGGCGGGATTCACCCCTCCACTTT. Amino acid sequence: CASSPTFRRDSPLHF.